The 32 T cell receptor beta chains below all came from one sample that was sequenced in a study of T cell responses to AZD1222 COVID-19 vaccine. Libraries were prepared by immunoSEQ multiplex PCR; TCRdb keeps only in-frame clonotypes and omits some of them. The sample yields around 130,000 clones, 80% to 95% seen once. The specimen comprised peripheral blood, sampled 28 days after the second dose of the MenACWY control vaccine. Receptor source: an adult who received the MenACWY meningococcal vaccine as a control.

The rearrangement joins TRBV19 to TRBJ2-1, with D possibly called TRBD1 or TRBD2 (5 bases each). Germline values: CDR1 LNHDA, CDR2 SQIVND (reference sequence). Deletions cut 8 bases from V and 0 bases from J, with 23 bases between. The CDR3 totals 18 residues. This CDR3 reads CASANPYRDGSSYNEQFF. Written as DNA, the CDR3 is TGTGCCAGTGCGAATCCGTACCGGGACGGAAGCTCCTACAATGAGCAGTTCTTC.

The chain couples TRBV20-1 to TRBJ1-5; D gene unclear. Trimming took off 6 bases at V and 11 bases at J, with 14 bases between the two ends. Germline V CDR1 and CDR2: DFQATT, SNEGSKA (reference sequence). The CDR3 spans 11 residues. The CDR3 DNA reads as TGCAGTGCCCCCATTGTAGAGACCCAGCATTTT. Residues: CSAPIVETQHF.

The chain combines TRBV6-4 with TRBJ1-1; perhaps TRBD1 as D (5 bases). There are 14 residues in the CDR3. With 3 bases removed from V and 3 bases from J, the gap between germline ends came to 11 bases. Germline CDR1 reads MRHNA; CDR2 reads SNTAGT. CDR3 sequence: CASSEDVGDTEAFF. As DNA, the CDR3 is TGTGCCAGCAGTGAGGATGTGGGGGACACTGAAGCTTTCTTT.

The chain recombines TRBV21-1 with TRBJ2-7; the table's D call of TRBD1 was not tested on the DNA. TRBV21-1 is labeled a pseudogene. The length of the CDR3 is 13 residues. The CDR3 protein is CASSKGQDYEQYF. DNA of the CDR3: TGTGCCAGCAGCAAGGGACAGGACTACGAGCAGTACTTC.

The chain uses TRBV19 and TRBJ2-7; the D gene is possibly TRBD1 (5 bases). The CDR3 totals 13 residues. The V end was cut by 4 bases, the J end by 3 bases, with 10 bases between. The germline CDR1 and CDR2 sequences are LNHDA and SQIVND (reference sequence). CDR3 residues: CASSTNRHYEQYF. The CDR3 region has the DNA TGTGCCAGTAGTACAAACAGGCACTACGAGCAGTACTTC.

The chain links TRBV28 to TRBJ1-5; a possible D gene is TRBD1 (6 bases). This CDR3 comprises 15 residues. Germline lookup yields CDR1 MDHEN and CDR2 SYDVKM. With 6 bases removed from V and 3 bases from J, the gap between germline ends came to 15 bases. The CDR3 nucleotides read TGTGCCAGCAGACCCGGGGGCAGGGACAATCAGCCCCAGCATTTT. Translating it yields CASRPGGRDNQPQHF.

This chain joins TRBV3-1 (or the pseudogene TRBV3-2) and TRBJ1-2; D remains unclear. The CDR3 consists of 14 residues. CDR1 is LGHDT and CDR2 is YNNKEL in the germline V gene (reference sequence). V lost 1 base and J lost 4, with 10 bases in between. The DNA of the CDR3 is TGTGCCAGCAGCCAAGTTGCGGCAGTCTATGGCTACACCTTC. Translated: CASSQVAAVYGYTF.

The genes are TRBV7-2 and TRBJ2-5; D is uncertain. Trimming cost V 2 bases and J 2 bases, with 12 bases left between them. CDR1 SGHTA and CDR2 FQGNSA come from the germline V gene. CDR3 size: 15 residues. Written as DNA, the CDR3 is TGTGCCAGCAGCTTAAGTTCGGTAGAGCAAGAGACCCAGTACTTC. It codes for CASSLSSVEQETQYF. The whole variable domain, filled in from reference TRBV7-2 and TRBJ2-5, reads GAGVSQSPSNKVTEKGKDVELRCDPISGHTALYWYRQSLGQGLEFLIYFQGNSAPDKSGLPSDRFSAERTGGSVSTLTIQRTQQEDSAVYLCASSLSSVEQETQYFGPGTRLLVL.

V usage is TRBV5-1 and J usage is TRBJ1-3, with D hard to call. Trimming removed 2 bases at V and 4 bases at J, with 7 bases between. The CDR3 is 13 amino acids. The germline V gene encodes CDR1 SGHRS and CDR2 YFSETQ. Written as DNA, the CDR3 is TGCGCCAGCAGCTTAGAGACGGGAAACACCATATATTTT. It is translated as CASSLETGNTIYF. The full variable domain, rest sourced from reference TRBV5-1 and TRBJ1-3, is KAGVTQTPRYLIKTRGQQVTLSCSPISGHRSVSWYQQTPGQGLQFLFEYFSETQRNKGNFPGRFSGRQFSNSRSEMNVSTLELGDSALYLCASSLETGNTIYFGEGSWLTVV.

This chain uses TRBV7-2 with TRBJ2-1; 8 nucleotides agree with TRBD1. The CDR3 length is 17 residues. CDR1 SGHTA and CDR2 FQGNSA come from the germline V gene. V was pared by 0 bases and J by 6 bases, with 10 bases of the junction left unmatched. CDR3 coding DNA: TGTGCCAGCAGCTTAGCGGTGTCAGGGGGCGTCTCCAATGAGCAGTTCTTC. Protein product: CASSLAVSGGVSNEQFF.

This clone was detected only a few times. The gene calls are TRBV2 and TRBJ1-5, with 8 positions matching TRBD1. This CDR3 has 14 amino acids. The trim removed 4 bases at V and 6 bases at J, leaving 5 bases unmatched. CDR1 and CDR2 (germline): SNHLY, FYNNEI. CDR3 sequence: CASSAQGGFQPQHF. The CDR3 bases are TGTGCCAGCAGTGCACAGGGGGGTTTTCAGCCCCAGCATTTT.

The chain combines TRBV4-1 with TRBJ2-3; TRBD2 agrees at 16 bases. V was clipped by 4 bases and J by 2 bases; unmatched bases: 6. Germline V gives CDR1 MGHRA, CDR2 YSYEKL. The CDR3 is 18 residues long. The CDR3 sequence is CASSPSGLAGGDTDTQYF. The CDR3 region has the DNA TGCGCCAGCAGCCCATCGGGACTAGCGGGAGGGGACACAGATACGCAGTATTTT.

The gene calls are TRBV10-2 and TRBJ1-5; D is uncertain. Per germline, CDR1 WSHSY and CDR2 SAAADI. V dropped 6 bases and J dropped 0 bases, with 12 bases sitting between them. The CDR3 has 15 residues. The CDR3 DNA reads TGCGCCAGCAGCCCGACAAACCCTAGCAATCAGCCCCAGCATTTT. Its protein is CASSPTNPSNQPQHF.

This clone was counted a few times. This rearrangement joins TRBV3-1 (or the pseudogene TRBV3-2) to TRBJ1-6; D gene unclear. Germline V lookup: CDR1 LGHDT, CDR2 YNNKEL (reference sequence). Trimming cost V 4 bases and J 7 bases, with 17 bases left between them. CDR3 length equals 16 residues. The CDR3 nucleotides are TGTGCCAGCAGCCCAACGACCCACGGGCGGAATTCACCCCTCCACTTT. Residues: CASSPTTHGRNSPLHF.

The rearrangement links TRBV19 to TRBJ2-1; 8 bases are a match to TRBD1. The CDR3 loop spans 14 amino acids. Germline V gene lookup returns CDR1 LNHDA and CDR2 SQIVND (reference sequence). The J segment lost 4 bases and the V segment lost 7 bases, leaving 6 bases of the junction unmatched. The CDR3, as DNA: TGTGCCAGTAACAAAGACAGGGGTTACAATGAGCAGTTCTTC. Translating gives CASNKDRGYNEQFF.

In its sample, this clone was seen once. This rearrangement joins TRBV7-3 to TRBJ2-1; 10 bases are shared with TRBD2. CDR1 is SGHTA, CDR2 FQGTGA, per germline. V gave up 6 bases and J gave up 4 bases; unmatched junction bases: 6. This CDR3 is built from 15 residues. The CDR3 spells CASSQSGRGYNEQFF. The CDR3 DNA sequence: TGTGCCAGCAGTCAAAGCGGGAGGGGGTACAATGAGCAGTTCTTC.

CDR3 in amino acids: CASSLGGVTDTQYF. CDR3 coding DNA: TGTGCCAGCAGCTTAGGCGGGGTCACAGATACGCAGTATTTT. The chain uses TRBV7-2 and TRBJ2-3; perhaps TRBD2 as D (6 bases). The ends were cut back, 1 base at V and 2 bases at J, with 7 bases in the middle. CDR1 and CDR2 (germline): SGHTA, FQGNSA. This CDR3 comprises 14 residues. The whole variable domain, filled in from reference TRBV7-2 and TRBJ2-3, reads GAGVSQSPSNKVTEKGKDVELRCDPISGHTALYWYRQSLGQGLEFLIYFQGNSAPDKSGLPSDRFSAERTGGSVSTLTIQRTQQEDSAVYLCASSLGGVTDTQYFGPGTRLTVL.

This sequence joins TRBV7-2 and TRBJ2-1; 10 positions match TRBD2. The CDR3 covers 15 residues. Germline CDR1 SGHTA, CDR2 FQGNSA. J was trimmed by 8 bases and V by 5 bases; bases with no gene match: 9. The CDR3 DNA is TGTGCCAGCAGCCCAGAGCGGGGGGGTTCTTATGAGCAGTTCTTC. Residues: CASSPERGGSYEQFF.

This chain connects TRBV28 to TRBJ1-2; no clear D gene. Trimming stripped 3 bases from V and 8 bases from J, with 22 bases between. Germline loops: CDR1 MDHEN, CDR2 SYDVKM. The length of the CDR3 is 16 residues. The chain's CDR3 is CASSLRGSRHSKGYTF. The CDR3 bases are TGTGCCAGCAGTTTGAGAGGGAGTAGACATTCTAAGGGCTACACCTTC.

The genes are TRBV25-1 and TRBJ1-6; D gene ambiguous. Trimming shortened V by 3 bases and J by 9 bases, and 12 bases separated the two germline ends. Germline assignment: CDR1 MGHDK and CDR2 SYGVNS. The CDR3 runs to 14 residues. The CDR3 here is CASSDFSPGSPLHF. As DNA, the CDR3 is TGTGCCAGCAGTGACTTTAGCCCAGGTTCACCCCTCCACTTT.

This sequence joins TRBV4-1 and TRBJ2-1; possibly TRBD1 for D (5 bases). Trimming cost V 1 base and J 0 bases, with 7 bases left between them. Per the germline V gene, CDR1 is MGHRA and CDR2 is YSYEKL. The CDR3 totals 15 residues. DNA of the CDR3: TGCGCCAGCAGCCAAGTCAGGGACTCCTACAATGAGCAGTTCTTC. Amino acid sequence: CASSQVRDSYNEQFF.

The V and J genes are TRBV18 and TRBJ2-2, with 8 bases matching TRBD1. Trimming cost V 8 bases and J 3 bases; bases outside gene matches: 5. The CDR3 contains 14 residues. CDR1 and CDR2 (germline): KGHSH, LQKENI. CDR3 coding DNA: TGTGCCAGCCACCAGACAGGGGACACCGGGGAGCTGTTTTTT. This encodes CASHQTGDTGELFF.

The chain uses TRBV6-2 or TRBV6-3 and TRBJ2-7, with 7 bases aligning to TRBD2. This CDR3 comprises 14 residues. The germline V gene encodes CDR1 MNHEY and CDR2 SVGEGT. Trimming removed 6 bases from V and 7 bases from J; junction bases left unmatched: 12. The CDR3 loop is CASSDPGLGGEQYV. CDR3 DNA: TGTGCCAGCAGCGATCCAGGGTTGGGGGGGGAGCAGTACGTC.

CDR3 protein: CASSRGTVEAFF. CDR3 in DNA: TGTGCCAGCAGCCGTGGGACAGTTGAAGCTTTCTTT. The chain combines TRBV7-9 with TRBJ1-1, with 7 bases lining up with TRBD1. Germline V CDR1 and CDR2: SEHNR, FQNEAQ (reference sequence). The CDR3 is made up of 12 amino acids. V was pared by 5 bases and J by 7 bases, with 4 bases of the junction left unmatched.

This clone has a single count. The chain combines TRBV6-1 with TRBJ1-1; D perhaps matches TRBD1 (5 bases). The CDR3 consists of 15 residues. The V and J ends lost 3 bases and 1 base respectively, with 12 bases between them. Germline V lookup: CDR1 MNHNS, CDR2 SASEGT. The CDR3 loop reads CASSDYGGPNTEAFF. The CDR3 region has the DNA TGTGCCAGCAGTGATTACGGGGGTCCGAACACTGAAGCTTTCTTT.

The chain has TRBV5-1 and TRBJ2-7, with D possibly TRBD2 on 5 matching bases. The germline V gene encodes CDR1 SGHRS and CDR2 YFSETQ. The CDR3 has 13 residues. The germline V and J ends were trimmed by 2 bases and 2 bases, with 8 bases remaining between them. The CDR3 DNA sequence: TGCGCCAGCAGCTTAGAGGGAGCCTACGAGCAGTACTTC. As protein: CASSLEGAYEQYF.

The chain combines TRBV25-1 with TRBJ2-1; 12 nucleotides align to TRBD2. Germline CDR1 and CDR2: MGHDK and SYGVNS. V was clipped by 7 bases and J by 16 bases; unmatched bases: 14. The CDR3 covers 14 residues. CDR3 loop: CASKGASGRAQFFF. CDR3 DNA: TGTGCCAGCAAAGGGGCTAGCGGGAGGGCGCAGTTTTTCTTC.

The sample holds a few counts of this clone. This chain connects TRBV7-9 to TRBJ2-5, with a tentative D call TRBD1 (5 bases). The CDR3 is 14 amino acids. Germline assignment: CDR1 SEHNR and CDR2 FQNEAQ (reference sequence). Trimming removed 6 bases from V and 1 base from J, with 12 bases in between. Here the CDR3 DNA reads TGTGCCAGCAGGCGTGGGGCGCTCCAAGAGACCCAGTACTTC. Translated: CASRRGALQETQYF.

The CDR3 nucleotides read TGTGCCAGCAGCCCAAAGGGGGAGGGATACAATGAGCAGTTCTTC. It codes for CASSPKGEGYNEQFF. The rearrangement links TRBV5-6 to TRBJ2-1; possible D gene TRBD2, 7 bases. This CDR3 comprises 15 residues. V was trimmed by 4 bases and J by 4 bases, leaving 15 bases between them. Germline V lookup: CDR1 SGHDT, CDR2 YYEEEE. Full variable domain (outside the CDR3, taken from reference TRBV5-6 and TRBJ2-1): DAGVTQSPTHLIKTRGQQVTLRCSPKSGHDTVSWYQQALGQGPQFIFQYYEEEERQRGNFPDRFSGHQFPNYSSELNVNALLLGDSALYLCASSPKGEGYNEQFFGPGTRLTVL.

On this clone itself: Other DNA sequences in this specimen translate into the identical CDR3. The chain is built from TRBV28 and TRBJ2-3, with D unclear. CDR1 is MDHEN and CDR2 is SYDVKM in the germline V gene. The length of the CDR3 is 11 residues. V gave up 6 bases and J gave up 4 bases, with 5 bases separating them. CDR3 sequence reads: CASSRADTQYF. DNA for the CDR3: TGTGCCAGCAGCCGAGCAGATACGCAGTATTTT.

The chain joins TRBV11-2 to TRBJ2-5, with D maybe TRBD1 (5 bases). Trimming cost V 1 base and J 4 bases, with 10 bases left between them. The CDR3 covers 14 residues. CDR1 SGHAT and CDR2 FQNNGV come from the germline V gene. The CDR3 nucleotides are TGTGCCAGCAGCTTAGGGCAGGGCAGAGAGACCCAGTACTTC. Residues: CASSLGQGRETQYF.

The rearrangement uses TRBV19 and TRBJ1-5, with D tentatively TRBD1 (6 bases). The V end lost 1 base, the J end lost 2 bases, and 9 bases lay between the germline ends. CDR1 LNHDA and CDR2 SQIVND come from the germline V gene (reference sequence). The CDR3 is 15 residues long. The CDR3 loop is CASSIVDSRNQPQHF. The CDR3 nucleotides read TGTGCCAGTAGTATAGTGGACAGCCGCAATCAGCCCCAGCATTTT.